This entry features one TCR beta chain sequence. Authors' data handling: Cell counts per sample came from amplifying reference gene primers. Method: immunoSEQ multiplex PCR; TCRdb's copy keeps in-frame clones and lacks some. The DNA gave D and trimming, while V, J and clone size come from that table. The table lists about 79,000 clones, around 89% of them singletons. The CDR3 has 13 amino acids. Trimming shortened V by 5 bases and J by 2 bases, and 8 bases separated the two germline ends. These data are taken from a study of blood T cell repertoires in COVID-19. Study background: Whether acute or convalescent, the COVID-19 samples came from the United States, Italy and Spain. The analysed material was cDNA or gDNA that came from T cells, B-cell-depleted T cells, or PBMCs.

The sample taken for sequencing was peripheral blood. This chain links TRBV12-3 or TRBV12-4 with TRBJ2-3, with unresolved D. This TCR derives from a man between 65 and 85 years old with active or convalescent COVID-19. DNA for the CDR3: TGTGCCAGCAGTAGCCATTCCACAGATACGCAGTATTTT. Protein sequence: CASSSHSTDTQYF.